The T cell receptor beta chain under discussion was sequenced for a study of CD8 T cells in ankylosing spondylitis. Regarding the study as a whole: Relatively rare in peripheral blood, disease-linked clones were also CD8+. Clones linked to disease were reported to show significant enrichment in matched ankylosing spondylitis synovial fluid. Made up of about eight highly homologous variants, a TCR beta motif appeared characteristic of ankylosing spondylitis blood.

Making use of molecular barcodes, quantitative 5'-RACE generated TCR beta libraries. TCRdb passed the 5' RACE reads through MiXCR, listing each CDR3 protein once. The sample shows around 390,000 distinct CDR3 sequences, 20% to 25% of them seen only once. This clonotype was seen a few times. Its antigen is not identified. V trimming: 6 bases; J trimming: 7 bases; junction bases outside the gene matches: 8. The CDR3 covers 13 residues. The TCR comes from a male donor with ankylosing spondylitis. The sample taken for sequencing was blood, either unsorted or a sorted T cell fraction (not recorded which). This chain uses TRBV12-3 or TRBV12-4 with TRBJ2-5; TRBD2 matches at 7 bases. For the CDR3, the DNA is TGTGCCAGCAGCGCGGGAGAGTTTTGGACCCAGTACTTC. Its translation is CASSAGEFWTQYF.